This T cell receptor beta chain was identified during a study of tumor and adjacent non-tumor tissue in lung cancer. Study overall: The patients, 9 to 11 men and four to six women, were about 30 to 85 with stage I to III disease. Overall study findings and caveats: In normal lung, the top 100 clones were significantly more dominant than in tumor. Higher tumor TCR diversity was associated with shorter survival. TCR diversity was significantly greater in tumor than normal lung tissue.

This sample's RNA came from whole unsorted tissue. Remarks on this clonotype: What it binds is unknown. This may arise from a read error, as a much more abundant clone is one base away.

TCRbeta libraries were built with three rounds of nested PCR, modified from ARM-PCR. Each CDR3 protein gets one entry after TCRdb re-called the multiplex PCR reads with MiXCR. The sample includes under 150,000 distinct CDR3 sequences, around two thirds of them seen just once. This CDR3 comprises 16 residues. The V gene's germline CDR1 is LGHNT and CDR2 FRNRAP. The V gene lost 6 bases and the J gene lost 1 base, with 16 bases spanning the gap. The source of this sequence is a man aged 60-69 years with small cell lung cancer. The source material was lung tumor tissue. The chain employs TRBV12-5 and TRBJ2-1, with D perhaps TRBD2 (6 bases). The CDR3 DNA is TGTGCTAGTGGCCGAGGCCGGGGGAGTTCCTACAATGAGCAGTTCTTC. This gives the protein CASGRGRGSSYNEQFF.